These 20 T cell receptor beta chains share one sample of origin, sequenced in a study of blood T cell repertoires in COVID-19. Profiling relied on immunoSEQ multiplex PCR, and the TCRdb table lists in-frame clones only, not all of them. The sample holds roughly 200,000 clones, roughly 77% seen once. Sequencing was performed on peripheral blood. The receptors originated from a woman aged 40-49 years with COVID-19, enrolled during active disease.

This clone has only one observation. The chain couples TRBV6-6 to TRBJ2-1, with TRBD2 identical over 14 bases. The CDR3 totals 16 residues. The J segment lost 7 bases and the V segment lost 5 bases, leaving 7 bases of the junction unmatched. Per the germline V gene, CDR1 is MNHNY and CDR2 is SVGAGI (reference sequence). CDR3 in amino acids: CASSVPGLAGDNEQFF. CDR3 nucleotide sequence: TGTGCCAGCAGTGTCCCGGGACTAGCGGGAGATAATGAGCAGTTCTTC.

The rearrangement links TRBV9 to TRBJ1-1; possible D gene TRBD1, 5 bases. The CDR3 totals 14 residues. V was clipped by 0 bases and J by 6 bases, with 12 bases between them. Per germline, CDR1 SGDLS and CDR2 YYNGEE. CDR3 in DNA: TGTGCCAGCAGCGTAGAAGCAGGGAGGGCTGAAGCTTTCTTT. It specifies CASSVEAGRAEAFF.

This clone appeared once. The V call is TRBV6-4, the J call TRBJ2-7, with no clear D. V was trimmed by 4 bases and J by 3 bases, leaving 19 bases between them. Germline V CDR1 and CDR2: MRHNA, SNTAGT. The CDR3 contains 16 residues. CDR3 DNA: TGTGCCAGCAGTGGGCTCCTAGTTTTCCGTTACTACGAGCAGTACTTC. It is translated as CASSGLLVFRYYEQYF.

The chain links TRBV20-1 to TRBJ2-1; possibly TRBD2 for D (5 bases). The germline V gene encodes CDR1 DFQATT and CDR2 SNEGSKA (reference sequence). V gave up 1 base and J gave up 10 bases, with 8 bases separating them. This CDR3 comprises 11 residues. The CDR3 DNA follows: TGCAGTGCTAGAGCGGGGTTCGAGCAGTTCTTC. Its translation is CSARAGFEQFF.

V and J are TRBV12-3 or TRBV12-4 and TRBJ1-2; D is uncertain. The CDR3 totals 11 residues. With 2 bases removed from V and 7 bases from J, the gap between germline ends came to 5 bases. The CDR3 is CASSLTGGYTF. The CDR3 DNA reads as TGTGCCAGCAGTTTAACCGGTGGCTACACCTTC.

DNA of the CDR3: TGTGCCAGCAGCGACCTCCGGGACTCCTGGGGTTACAATGAGCAGTTCTTC. This sequence encodes CASSDLRDSWGYNEQFF. This chain uses TRBV7-9 with TRBJ2-1, with a tentative D call TRBD2 (6 bases). This CDR3 comprises 17 residues. Trimming stripped 5 bases from V and 4 bases from J, with 21 bases between. The germline gives CDR1 SEHNR, CDR2 FQNEAQ (reference sequence).

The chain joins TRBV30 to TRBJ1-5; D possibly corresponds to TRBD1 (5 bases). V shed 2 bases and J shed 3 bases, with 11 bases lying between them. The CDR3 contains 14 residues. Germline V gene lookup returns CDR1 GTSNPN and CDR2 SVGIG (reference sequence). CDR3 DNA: TGTGCCTGGAGTAGGGCAGGGAACAATCAGCCCCAGCATTTT. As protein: CAWSRAGNNQPQHF.

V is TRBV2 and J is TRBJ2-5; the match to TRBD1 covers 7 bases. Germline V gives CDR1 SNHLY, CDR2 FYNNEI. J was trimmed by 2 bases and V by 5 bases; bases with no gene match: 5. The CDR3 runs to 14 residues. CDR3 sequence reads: CASSRQGLQETQYF. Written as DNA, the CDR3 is TGTGCCAGCAGTCGACAGGGCCTACAAGAGACCCAGTACTTC.

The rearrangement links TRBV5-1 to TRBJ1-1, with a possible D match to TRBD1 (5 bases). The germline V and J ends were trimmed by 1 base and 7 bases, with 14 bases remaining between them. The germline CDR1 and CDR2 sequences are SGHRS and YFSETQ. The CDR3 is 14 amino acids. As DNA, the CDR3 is TGCGCCAGCAGCTTGTATTCTCAGGGAGGTGAAGCTTTCTTT. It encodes CASSLYSQGGEAFF.

The CDR3 coding sequence is TGTGCCAGCAGCTCCGGCTTTGCGGCTAGCACAGATACGCAGTATTTT. The encoded protein is CASSSGFAASTDTQYF. The genes are TRBV11-3 and TRBJ2-3; D is ambiguous. Germline V gene sequence: CDR1 SGHNT, CDR2 YENEEA. V was trimmed by 4 bases and J by 0 bases, leaving 14 bases between them. There are 16 residues in the CDR3. Based on the CDR3 plus reference TRBV11-3 and TRBJ2-3, the full variable domain is EAGVVQSPRYKIIEKKQPVAFWCNPISGHNTLYWYLQNLGQGPELLIRYENEEAVDDSQLPKDRFSAERLKGVDSTLKIQPAELGDSAVYLCASSSGFAASTDTQYFGPGTRLTVL.

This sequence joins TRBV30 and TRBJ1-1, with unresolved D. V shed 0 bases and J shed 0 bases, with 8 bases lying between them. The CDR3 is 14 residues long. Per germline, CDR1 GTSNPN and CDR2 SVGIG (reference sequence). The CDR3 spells CAWSVKALNTEAFF. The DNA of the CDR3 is TGTGCCTGGAGTGTAAAAGCCCTGAACACTGAAGCTTTCTTT.

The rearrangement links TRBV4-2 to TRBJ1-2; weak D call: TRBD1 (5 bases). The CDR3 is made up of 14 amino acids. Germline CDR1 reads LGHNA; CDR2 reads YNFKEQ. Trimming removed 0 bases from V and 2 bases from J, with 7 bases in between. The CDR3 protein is CASSQDRGNYGYTF. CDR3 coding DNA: TGTGCCAGCAGCCAAGATCGGGGGAACTATGGCTACACCTTC.

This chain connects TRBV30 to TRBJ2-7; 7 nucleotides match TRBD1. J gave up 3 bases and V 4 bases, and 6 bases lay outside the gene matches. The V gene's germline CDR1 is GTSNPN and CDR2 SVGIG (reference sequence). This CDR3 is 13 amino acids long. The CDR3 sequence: CAWTRDSFYEQYF. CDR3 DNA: TGTGCCTGGACCCGGGACAGTTTCTACGAGCAGTACTTC.

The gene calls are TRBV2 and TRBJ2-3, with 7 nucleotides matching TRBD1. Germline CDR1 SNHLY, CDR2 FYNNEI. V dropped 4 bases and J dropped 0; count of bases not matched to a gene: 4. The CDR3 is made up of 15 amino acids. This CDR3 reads CASSGGTASTDTQYF. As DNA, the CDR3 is TGTGCCAGCAGTGGGGGGACAGCTAGCACAGATACGCAGTATTTT. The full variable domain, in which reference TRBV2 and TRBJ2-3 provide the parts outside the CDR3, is EPEVTQTPSHQVTQMGQEVILRCVPISNHLYFYWYRQILGQKVEFLVSFYNNEISEKSEIFDDQFSVERPDGSNFTLKIRSTKLEDSAMYFCASSGGTASTDTQYFGPGTRLTVL.

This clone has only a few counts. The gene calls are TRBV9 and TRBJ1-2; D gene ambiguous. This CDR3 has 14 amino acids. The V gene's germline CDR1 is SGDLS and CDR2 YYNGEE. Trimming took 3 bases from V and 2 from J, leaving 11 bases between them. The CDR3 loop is CASSAADGNYGYTF. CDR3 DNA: TGTGCCAGCAGCGCCGCCGACGGGAACTATGGCTACACCTTC. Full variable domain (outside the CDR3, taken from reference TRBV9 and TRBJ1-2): DSGVTQTPKHLITATGQRVTLRCSPRSGDLSVYWYQQSLDQGLQFLIQYYNGEERAKGNILERFSAQQFPDLHSELNLSSLELGDSALYFCASSAADGNYGYTFGSGTRLTVV.

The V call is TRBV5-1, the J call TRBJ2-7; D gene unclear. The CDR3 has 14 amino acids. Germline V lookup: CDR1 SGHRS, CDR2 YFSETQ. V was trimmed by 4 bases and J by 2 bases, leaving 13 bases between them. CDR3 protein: CASSDRDTTYEQYF. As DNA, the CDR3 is TGCGCCAGCAGCGACCGAGACACCACCTACGAGCAGTACTTC.

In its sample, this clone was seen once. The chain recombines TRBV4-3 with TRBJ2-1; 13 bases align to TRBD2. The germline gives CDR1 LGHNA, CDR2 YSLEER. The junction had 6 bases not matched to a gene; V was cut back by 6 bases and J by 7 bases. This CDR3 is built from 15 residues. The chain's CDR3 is CASRYTSGGANEQFF. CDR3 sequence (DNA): TGCGCCAGCAGGTATACTAGCGGGGGGGCTAATGAGCAGTTCTTC.

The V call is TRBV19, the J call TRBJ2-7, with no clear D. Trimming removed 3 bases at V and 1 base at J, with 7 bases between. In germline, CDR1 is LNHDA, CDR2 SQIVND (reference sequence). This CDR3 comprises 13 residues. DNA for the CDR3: TGTGCCAGTAGTATTACCGGGTCCTACGAGCAGTACTTC. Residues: CASSITGSYEQYF.

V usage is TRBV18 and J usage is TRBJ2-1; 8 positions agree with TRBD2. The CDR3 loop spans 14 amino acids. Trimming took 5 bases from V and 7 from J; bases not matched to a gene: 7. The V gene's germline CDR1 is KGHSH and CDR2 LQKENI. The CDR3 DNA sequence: TGTGCCAGCTCAACGGGAGGGCGCGGAAATGAGCAGTTCTTC. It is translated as CASSTGGRGNEQFF.

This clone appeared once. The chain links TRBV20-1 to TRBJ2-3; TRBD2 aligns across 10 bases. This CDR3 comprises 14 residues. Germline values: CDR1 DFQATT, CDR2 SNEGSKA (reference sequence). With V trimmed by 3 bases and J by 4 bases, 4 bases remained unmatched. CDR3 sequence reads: CSASRAGGADTQYF. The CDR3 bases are TGCAGTGCTAGTCGAGCGGGAGGGGCAGATACGCAGTATTTT.